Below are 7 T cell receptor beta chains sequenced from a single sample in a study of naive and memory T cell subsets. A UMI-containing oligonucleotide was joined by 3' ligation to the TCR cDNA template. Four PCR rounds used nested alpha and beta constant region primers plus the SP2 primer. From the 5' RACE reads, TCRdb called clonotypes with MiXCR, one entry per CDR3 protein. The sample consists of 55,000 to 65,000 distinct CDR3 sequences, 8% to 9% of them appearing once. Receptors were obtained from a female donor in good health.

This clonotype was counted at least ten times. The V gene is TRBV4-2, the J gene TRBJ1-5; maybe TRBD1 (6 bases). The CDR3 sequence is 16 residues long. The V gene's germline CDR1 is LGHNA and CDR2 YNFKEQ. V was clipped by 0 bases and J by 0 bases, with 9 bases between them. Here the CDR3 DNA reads TGTGCCAGCAGCCAAGATACCAGGGGTAGCAATCAGCCCCAGCATTTT. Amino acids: CASSQDTRGSNQPQHF.

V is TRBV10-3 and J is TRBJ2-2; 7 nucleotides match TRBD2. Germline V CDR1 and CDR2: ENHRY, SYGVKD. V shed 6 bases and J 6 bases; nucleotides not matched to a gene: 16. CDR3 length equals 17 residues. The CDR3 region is CAIRASSGGSTPGELFF. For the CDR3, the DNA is TGTGCCATCAGGGCTAGTTCCGGCGGGAGTACCCCCGGGGAGCTGTTTTTT.

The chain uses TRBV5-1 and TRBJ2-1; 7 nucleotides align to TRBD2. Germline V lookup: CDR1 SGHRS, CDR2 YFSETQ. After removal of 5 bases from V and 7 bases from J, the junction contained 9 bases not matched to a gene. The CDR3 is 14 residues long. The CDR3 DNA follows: TGCGCCAGCAGACAAGCGGGATTCGGAAATGAGCAGTTCTTC. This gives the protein CASRQAGFGNEQFF.

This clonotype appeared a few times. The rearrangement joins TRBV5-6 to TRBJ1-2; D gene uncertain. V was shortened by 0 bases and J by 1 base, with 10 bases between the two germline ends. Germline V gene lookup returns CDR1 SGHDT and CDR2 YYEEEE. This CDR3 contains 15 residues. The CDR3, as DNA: TGTGCCAGCAGCTTGGGGCTTGAAAGTAACTATGGCTACACCTTC. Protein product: CASSLGLESNYGYTF.

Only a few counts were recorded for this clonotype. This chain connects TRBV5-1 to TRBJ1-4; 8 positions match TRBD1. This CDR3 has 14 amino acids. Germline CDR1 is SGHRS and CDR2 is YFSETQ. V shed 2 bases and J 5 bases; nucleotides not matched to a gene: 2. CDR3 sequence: CASSFGQGNEKLFF. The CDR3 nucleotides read TGCGCCAGCAGCTTCGGACAGGGAAATGAAAAACTGTTTTTT.

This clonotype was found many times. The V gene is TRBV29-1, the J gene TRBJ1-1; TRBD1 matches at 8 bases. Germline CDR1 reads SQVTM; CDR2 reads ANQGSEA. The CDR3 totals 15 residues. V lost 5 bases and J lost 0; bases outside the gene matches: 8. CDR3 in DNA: TGCAGCGTTCTGGGGGGACAGGACATGAACACTGAAGCTTTCTTT. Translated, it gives CSVLGGQDMNTEAFF.

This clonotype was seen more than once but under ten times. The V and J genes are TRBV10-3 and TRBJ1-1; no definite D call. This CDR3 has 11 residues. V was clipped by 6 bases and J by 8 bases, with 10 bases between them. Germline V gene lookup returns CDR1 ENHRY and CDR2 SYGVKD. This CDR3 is CAISNQIEAFF. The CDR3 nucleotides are TGTGCCATCAGCAATCAGATCGAAGCTTTCTTT.